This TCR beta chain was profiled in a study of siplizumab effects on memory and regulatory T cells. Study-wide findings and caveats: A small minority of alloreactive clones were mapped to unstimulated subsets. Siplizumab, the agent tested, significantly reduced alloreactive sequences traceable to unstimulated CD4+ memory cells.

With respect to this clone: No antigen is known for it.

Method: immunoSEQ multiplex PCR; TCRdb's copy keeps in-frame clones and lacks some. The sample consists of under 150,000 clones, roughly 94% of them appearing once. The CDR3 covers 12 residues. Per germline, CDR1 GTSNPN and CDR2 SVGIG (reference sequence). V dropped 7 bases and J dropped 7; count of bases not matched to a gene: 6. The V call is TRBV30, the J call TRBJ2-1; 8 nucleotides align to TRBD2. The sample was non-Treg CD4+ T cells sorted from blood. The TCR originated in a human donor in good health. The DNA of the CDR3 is TGTGCCTACTTAGCGGGAAATAATGAGCAGTTCTTC. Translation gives CAYLAGNNEQFF. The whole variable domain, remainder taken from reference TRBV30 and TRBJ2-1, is SQTIHQWPATLVQPVGSPLSLECTVEGTSNPNLYWYRQAAGRGLQLLFYSVGIGQISSEVPQNLSASRPQDRQFILSSKKLLLSDSGFYLCAYLAGNNEQFFGPGTRLTVL.